This T cell receptor beta chain derives from a study of type 1 and type 2 diabetes patients. Study-level findings and limits: Age and gender were not matched between study groups.

There are a few counts of this clonotype. Its specificity is unknown. The PCR template was genomic DNA. A primer set of 30 forward and 13 reverse primers amplified the CDR3. MiXCR, run by TCRdb on the multiplex PCR reads, gives a single entry per CDR3 protein. This table has a few hundred thousand distinct CDR3 sequences, roughly 50% appearing once. The origin of this receptor is a man aged 18 to 29 with type 2 diabetes. What was sequenced was peripheral blood mononuclear cells (PBMCs).

CDR3 region: CASSIGLSVEAFF. The CDR3 DNA is TGTGCCAGTAGTATAGGTTTGTCGGTTGAAGCTTTCTTT. The chain employs TRBV19 and TRBJ1-1; D uncertain. The V gene's germline CDR1 is LNHDA and CDR2 SQIVND (reference sequence). CDR3 length: 13 residues. Trimming left V 1 base short and J 7 bases short, with 10 bases between. Full variable domain (outside the CDR3, taken from reference TRBV19 and TRBJ1-1): DGGITQSPKYLFRKEGQNVTLSCEQNLNHDAMYWYRQDPGQGLRLIYYSQIVNDFQKGDIAEGYSVSREKKESFPLTVTSAQKNPTAFYLCASSIGLSVEAFFGQGTRLTVV.